These 28 T cell receptor beta chains were sequenced from one sample in a study of blood T cell repertoires in COVID-19. Profiled with immunoSEQ multiplex PCR; TCRdb holds only in-frame clones, not every one. The table shows 41,000 or so clones, with roughly 87% occurring only once. Source material: peripheral blood. Source of these receptors: a man between 60 and 70 years old with acute or convalescent COVID-19.

The table lists this clone with a few counts. V gene TRBV7-2 combines with J gene TRBJ2-7; 8 bases are a match to TRBD2. With V trimmed by 0 bases and J by 4 bases, 2 bases remained unmatched. Germline V gene lookup returns CDR1 SGHTA and CDR2 FQGNSA. The CDR3 has 14 residues. The CDR3 region has the DNA TGTGCCAGCAGCTTAGCGCTAGCGGGTTACGAGCAGTACTTC. Translating gives CASSLALAGYEQYF.

The CDR3 region is CATRRGVGYGYTF. The CDR3 bases are TGTGCCACCCGAAGGGGCGTTGGCTATGGCTACACCTTC. The rearrangement uses TRBV2 and TRBJ1-2, with D tentatively TRBD1 (5 bases). CDR1 and CDR2 (germline): SNHLY, FYNNEI. Trimming pared 10 bases from V and 4 bases from J, leaving 16 bases between. This CDR3 is built from 13 residues.

This chain joins TRBV5-4 and TRBJ2-7, with no clear D. The germline gives CDR1 SGHNT, CDR2 YYREEE (reference sequence). The CDR3 extends over 14 amino acids. V lost 1 base and J lost 1, with 9 bases in between. CDR3 DNA sequence: TGTGCCAGCAGCTTGTCGGTCAATTCCTACGAGCAGTACTTC. This translates into CASSLSVNSYEQYF.

The chain combines TRBV5-1 with TRBJ2-1; tentatively, D is TRBD2 (7 bases). This CDR3 spans 15 amino acids. V was cut by 0 bases and J by 3 bases, with 10 bases left in between. Germline CDR1 is SGHRS and CDR2 is YFSETQ. DNA of the CDR3: TGCGCCAGCAGCTTGGGCGGGGGCAGCTACAATGAGCAGTTCTTC. Its protein is CASSLGGGSYNEQFF. Filled out from reference TRBV5-1 and TRBJ2-1, the complete variable domain reads KAGVTQTPRYLIKTRGQQVTLSCSPISGHRSVSWYQQTPGQGLQFLFEYFSETQRNKGNFPGRFSGRQFSNSRSEMNVSTLELGDSALYLCASSLGGGSYNEQFFGPGTRLTVL.

The V gene is TRBV29-1, the J gene TRBJ1-5, with unresolved D. V lost 4 bases and J lost 2, with 9 bases in between. CDR3 length equals 13 residues. The germline V gene encodes CDR1 SQVTM and CDR2 ANQGSEA. The CDR3 sequence: CSVAGDGNQPQHF. DNA for the CDR3: TGCAGCGTTGCAGGTGACGGCAATCAGCCCCAGCATTTT. Full variable domain (rest looked up from reference TRBV29-1 and TRBJ1-5): SAVISQKPSRDICQRGTSLTIQCQVDSQVTMMFWYRQQPGQSLTLIATANQGSEATYESGFVIDKFPISRPNLTFSTLTVSNMSPEDSSIYLCSVAGDGNQPQHFGDGTRLSIL.

V usage is TRBV7-8 and J usage is TRBJ2-5, with D possibly TRBD1 on 6 matching bases. Per the germline V gene, CDR1 is SGHVS and CDR2 is FQNEAQ. V shed 4 bases and J shed 4 bases, with 13 bases lying between them. The CDR3 is made up of 14 amino acids. The CDR3 nucleotides read TGTGCCAGCAGCTCCGATTGGGGGCGAGAGACCCAGTACTTC. Protein sequence: CASSSDWGRETQYF.

This sequence joins TRBV3-1 (or the pseudogene TRBV3-2) and TRBJ1-1, with 8 positions matching TRBD1. The V segment lost 4 bases and the J segment 1 base; nucleotides outside the gene matches: 2. The CDR3 runs 14 residues. Germline values: CDR1 LGHDT, CDR2 YNNKEL (reference sequence). The CDR3 nucleotides are TGTGCCAGCAGCCTCGGACAGGGGAACACTGAAGCTTTCTTT. Translation: CASSLGQGNTEAFF.

The chain recombines TRBV6-5 with TRBJ2-5, with D possibly TRBD2 on 6 matching bases. The V end lost 6 bases, the J end lost 2 bases, and 16 bases lay between the germline ends. Germline V gene lookup returns CDR1 MNHEY and CDR2 SVGAGI. This CDR3 contains 15 residues. The DNA of the CDR3 is TGTGCCAGCAGGCCACGACTAGAGCCACAAGAGACCCAGTACTTC. It translates to CASRPRLEPQETQYF.

J is TRBJ1-1 and V is TRBV10-1, with D perhaps TRBD1 (6 bases). The germline CDR1 and CDR2 sequences are WNHNN and SYGVQD (reference sequence). The CDR3 loop spans 16 amino acids. The ends were cut back, 0 bases at V and 0 bases at J, with 11 bases in the middle. The CDR3 DNA reads TGCGCCAGCAGTGAGTCGGGGGGGGCTGTGAACACTGAAGCTTTCTTT. This translates into CASSESGGAVNTEAFF.

This chain connects TRBV19 to TRBJ1-5, with 7 nucleotides matching TRBD1. V was clipped by 9 bases and J by 2 bases; unmatched bases: 13. This CDR3 has 16 amino acids. Per germline, CDR1 LNHDA and CDR2 SQIVND (reference sequence). The CDR3 is CASLPGQTVGNQPQHF. The CDR3 DNA reads TGTGCCAGCCTTCCGGGACAGACAGTCGGCAATCAGCCCCAGCATTTT.

This chain joins TRBV9 and TRBJ2-3, with 9 bases lining up with TRBD2. Germline V gene sequence: CDR1 SGDLS, CDR2 YYNGEE. V shed 0 bases and J 4 bases; nucleotides not matched to a gene: 9. The CDR3 covers 17 residues. The CDR3: CASSVAFLAGRADTQYF. The CDR3 nucleotides are TGTGCCAGCAGCGTAGCTTTCCTAGCGGGGCGGGCAGATACGCAGTATTTT. Variable domain in full (rest from reference TRBV9 and TRBJ2-3): DSGVTQTPKHLITATGQRVTLRCSPRSGDLSVYWYQQSLDQGLQFLIQYYNGEERAKGNILERFSAQQFPDLHSELNLSSLELGDSALYFCASSVAFLAGRADTQYFGPGTRLTVL.

The chain combines TRBV7-2 with TRBJ2-5, with D perhaps matching TRBD2 (5 bases). Looked up from germline, CDR1 is SGHTA and CDR2 is FQGNSA. The CDR3 covers 17 residues. Trimming pared 2 bases from V and 2 bases from J, leaving 18 bases between. CDR3 in amino acids: CASSLSIQKGAQETQYF. The CDR3 coding sequence is TGTGCCAGCAGCTTAAGTATCCAGAAGGGAGCACAAGAGACCCAGTACTTC.

The J gene is TRBJ1-3, the V gene TRBV18; D gene ambiguous. Trimming took 2 bases from V and 1 from J, leaving 6 bases between them. This CDR3 comprises 14 residues. Looked up from germline, CDR1 is KGHSH and CDR2 is LQKENI. This chain's CDR3 is CASSPETSGNTIYF. The CDR3 DNA reads TGTGCCAGCTCACCAGAGACATCTGGAAACACCATATATTTT.

The chain joins TRBV3-1 (or the pseudogene TRBV3-2) to TRBJ1-1; no firm D call. With 4 bases removed from V and 5 bases from J, the gap between germline ends came to 17 bases. The germline V gene encodes CDR1 LGHDT and CDR2 YNNKEL (reference sequence). The CDR3 runs to 15 residues. The CDR3 is CASSPPGRVRTEAFF. The CDR3 DNA follows: TGTGCCAGCAGCCCGCCTGGGAGGGTAAGAACTGAAGCTTTCTTT.

In its sample, this clone was seen a few times. This chain links TRBV25-1 with TRBJ1-2; the D is unclear. The CDR3 has 13 amino acids. V was clipped by 7 bases and J by 7 bases, with 16 bases between them. CDR1 is MGHDK, CDR2 SYGVNS, per germline. The CDR3 DNA reads as TGTGCCAGCACCCGGGATGCGGTTGGTGGCTACACCTTC. Translation gives CASTRDAVGGYTF.

The chain employs TRBV6-2 or TRBV6-3 and TRBJ1-1; D gene unclear. Germline V CDR1 and CDR2: MNHEY, SVGEGT. The CDR3 is 15 amino acids. Trimming took 3 bases from V and 0 from J, leaving 11 bases between them. CDR3 residues: CASSYRRIVNTEAFF. CDR3 nucleotides: TGTGCCAGCAGTTATAGGCGGATCGTGAACACTGAAGCTTTCTTT.

The genes are TRBV27 and TRBJ1-1; possibly TRBD1 for D (5 bases). Germline V gives CDR1 MNHEY, CDR2 SMNVEV (reference sequence). The CDR3 loop spans 15 amino acids. The V gene lost 7 bases and the J gene lost 1 base, with 16 bases spanning the gap. The CDR3 nucleotides are TGTGCCAGCAATCCTTCGGGTAGGGGGAACACTGAAGCTTTCTTT. It encodes CASNPSGRGNTEAFF.

The chain links TRBV21-1 to TRBJ2-5; the table's D call TRBD1 went unverified against the DNA. TRBV21-1 is a known pseudogene. This CDR3 has 22 residues. In DNA form, the CDR3 reads TGTGCCAGCCCTTCACCGAAAGGTCGGGACATAAAGGACGGGCATAAGAAGGAGACCCAGTACTTC. Translating gives CASPSPKGRDIKDGHKKETQYF.

This chain connects TRBV3-1 (or the pseudogene TRBV3-2) to TRBJ2-3, with D hard to call. This CDR3 is built from 12 residues. Looked up from germline, CDR1 is LGHDT and CDR2 is YNNKEL (reference sequence). V was cut by 4 bases and J by 6 bases, with 8 bases left in between. CDR3 amino acids: CASSPTGDTQYF. Written as DNA, the CDR3 is TGTGCCAGCAGCCCCACCGGGGATACGCAGTATTTT.

The chain couples TRBV7-3 to TRBJ1-2, with D unresolved. The CDR3 runs 13 residues. Germline V gene sequence: CDR1 SGHTA, CDR2 FQGTGA. V dropped 5 bases and J dropped 7 bases, with 14 bases sitting between them. CDR3 bases: TGTGCCAGCAGCCGCAGCGGACTCTTTGGCTACACCTTC. Translated: CASSRSGLFGYTF.

The gene calls are TRBV7-2 and TRBJ1-2; 7 nucleotides line up with TRBD1. Germline assignment: CDR1 SGHTA and CDR2 FQGNSA. V trimming: 5 bases; J trimming: 8 bases; junction bases outside the gene matches: 8. The CDR3 consists of 13 residues. The DNA for the CDR3 is TGTGCCAGCAGCACCTGGGACAGTGGAGGCTACACCTTC. It yields the protein CASSTWDSGGYTF.

Turning to this clone: The sample holds other DNA sequences that translate to the same CDR3. The chain couples TRBV4-3 to TRBJ1-5, with a possible D match to TRBD1 (5 bases). Germline V gene data show CDR1 as LGHNA and CDR2 as YSLEER. V was shortened by 0 bases and J by 5 bases, with 5 bases between the two germline ends. The length of the CDR3 is 13 residues. The CDR3, as DNA: TGCGCCAGCAGCCAAGACAGGGATCAGCCCCAGCATTTT. Translated, it gives CASSQDRDQPQHF.

CDR3: CASSMATGIFSYEQYF. The CDR3 DNA reads TGTGCCAGTAGTATGGCGACAGGCATTTTCTCCTACGAGCAGTACTTC. The chain joins TRBV19 to TRBJ2-7, with D maybe TRBD1 (6 bases). V dropped 3 bases and J dropped 0 bases, with 15 bases sitting between them. Germline CDR1 and CDR2: LNHDA and SQIVND (reference sequence). The CDR3 consists of 16 residues.

V and J are TRBV10-3 and TRBJ2-7; TRBD1 agrees at 7 bases. This CDR3 is 11 amino acids long. CDR1 and CDR2 (germline): ENHRY, SYGVKD. The V segment lost 10 bases and the J segment 0 bases; nucleotides outside the gene matches: 0. The CDR3 region is CATGGSYEQYF. The CDR3 region has the DNA TGTGCCACAGGGGGCTCCTACGAGCAGTACTTC.

In this sample, this clone turned up once. The junction and the germline gene differ at one end; a read error may be behind it. The V and J genes are TRBV7-7 and TRBJ2-3; no definite D call. The CDR3 spans 14 residues. Germline CDR1 SSHAT, CDR2 FNYEAQ (reference sequence). The CDR3 sequence: CASSLHGSTDTQYF. For the CDR3, the DNA is TGTGCTAGCAGCTTACACGGGAGCACAGATACGCAGTATTTT.

This chain uses TRBV16 with TRBJ2-7, with D perhaps matching TRBD1 (5 bases). V was clipped by 3 bases and J by 2 bases, with 11 bases between them. Germline V gives CDR1 KGHSY, CDR2 FQNENV. The CDR3 is 14 amino acids. The CDR3 sequence is CASSQGIGAYEQYF. CDR3 coding DNA: TGTGCCAGCAGCCAGGGGATAGGGGCCTACGAGCAGTACTTC.

The chain uses TRBV18 and TRBJ2-4; 7 bases align to TRBD1. V was clipped by 3 bases and J by 2 bases; unmatched bases: 13. This CDR3 has 18 residues. The germline V gene encodes CDR1 KGHSH and CDR2 LQKENI. CDR3 bases: TGTGCCAGCTCACCTCGACAGGGCGCTCCCATCCCCAAAAACATTCAGTACTTC. Protein sequence: CASSPRQGAPIPKNIQYF. Full variable domain (missing parts from reference TRBV18 and TRBJ2-4): NAGVMQNPRHLVRRRGQEARLRCSPMKGHSHVYWYRQLPEEGLKFMVYLQKENIIDESGMPKERFSAEFPKEGPSILRIQQVVRGDSAAYFCASSPRQGAPIPKNIQYFGAGTRLSVL.

This clone was seen more than once but under ten times. The CDR3 DNA is TGTGCCAGCAGCTCTCCTCAGGGATACGAGCAGTACTTC. Protein sequence: CASSSPQGYEQYF. The chain joins TRBV5-4 to TRBJ2-7; TRBD1 is a possible D gene (5 bases). The CDR3 consists of 13 residues. Germline assignment: CDR1 SGHNT and CDR2 YYREEE (reference sequence). The V end lost 3 bases, the J end lost 4 bases, and 11 bases lay between the germline ends.